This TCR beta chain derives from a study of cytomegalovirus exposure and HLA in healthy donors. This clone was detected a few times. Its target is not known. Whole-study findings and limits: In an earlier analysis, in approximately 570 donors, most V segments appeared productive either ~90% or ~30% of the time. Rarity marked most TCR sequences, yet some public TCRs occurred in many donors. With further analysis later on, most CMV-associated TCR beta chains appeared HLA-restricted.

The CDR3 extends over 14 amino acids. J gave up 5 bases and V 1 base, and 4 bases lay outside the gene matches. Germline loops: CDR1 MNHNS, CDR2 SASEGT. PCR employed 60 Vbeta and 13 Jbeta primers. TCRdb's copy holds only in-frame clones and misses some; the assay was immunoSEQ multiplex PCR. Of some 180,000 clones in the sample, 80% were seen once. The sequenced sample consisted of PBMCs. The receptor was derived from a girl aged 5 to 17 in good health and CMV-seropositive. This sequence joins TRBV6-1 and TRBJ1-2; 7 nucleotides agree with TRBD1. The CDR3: CASSEGTGPYGYTF. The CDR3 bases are TGTGCCAGCAGTGAAGGGACAGGACCTTATGGCTACACCTTC.